The 25 T cell receptor beta chains given below trace back to one sample, sequenced in a study of blood T cells in healthy people across ages. Primers used in a second PCR of roughly 7 to 11 cycles were a sample-barcoded 5' primer and a J-beta primer mix. A single record per CDR3 protein comes from TCRdb applying MiXCR to the 5' RACE reads. Of about 720,000 distinct CDR3 sequences listed, 20% to 25% were seen once; the top ten hold around a fifth. Material for sequencing was blood. These receptors originate from a man in his 70s in good health.

This chain connects TRBV20-1 to TRBJ1-2; 10 bases map to TRBD1. CDR1 is DFQATT and CDR2 is SNEGSKA in the germline V gene (reference sequence). The CDR3 consists of 15 residues. J gave up 6 bases and V 3 bases, and 10 bases lay outside the gene matches. This chain's CDR3 is CSASRRDRGRHGYTF. In DNA, the CDR3 is TGCAGTGCTAGCCGCCGGGACAGGGGCAGGCATGGCTACACCTTC.

The table lists this clonotype with a few counts. The chain is built from TRBV7-2 and TRBJ2-1, with 7 bases that match TRBD2. Losses at the gene ends were 2 bases for V and 0 bases for J; bases not matched to a gene: 10. Germline CDR1 and CDR2: SGHTA and FQGNSA. The CDR3 runs to 18 residues. The CDR3: CASSLILSRGTSYNEQFF. Written as DNA, the CDR3 is TGTGCCAGCAGCTTAATTCTTTCGCGGGGGACCTCCTACAATGAGCAGTTCTTC.

This clonotype was observed once. V usage is TRBV6-2 or TRBV6-3 and J usage is TRBJ1-1; D remains ambiguous. Trimming left V 2 bases short and J 3 bases short, with 16 bases between. This CDR3 comprises 16 residues. Germline V gene sequence: CDR1 MNHEY, CDR2 SVGEGT. In nucleotides, the CDR3 is TGTGCCAGCAGTTACGACGCTGGTCTGGTTGACACTGAAGCTTTCTTT. Its protein is CASSYDAGLVDTEAFF.

Points on this clonotype: The conserved phenylalanine or tryptophan is not found at the CDR3 terminus, so this likely reflects a read error. This chain links TRBV6-5 with TRBJ2-3; D is unresolved. Germline loops: CDR1 MNHEY, CDR2 SVGAGI. The length of the CDR3 is 11 residues. The V and J ends lost 7 bases and 4 bases respectively, with 6 bases between them. The CDR3 DNA reads TGTGCCAGCAAAGTCTCAGATACGCAGTATCTT. Protein: CASKVSDTQYL.

This clonotype was detected only a few times. This chain links TRBV7-9 with TRBJ2-3; a possible D gene is TRBD2 (5 bases). Germline loops: CDR1 SEHNR, CDR2 FQNEAQ (reference sequence). Trimming left V 3 bases short and J 3 bases short, with 16 bases between. CDR3 length: 16 amino acids. The CDR3 is CASSLDWTTETDTQYF. DNA of the CDR3: TGTGCCAGCAGCTTGGACTGGACCACCGAAACAGATACGCAGTATTTT. The variable domain in full, completed from reference TRBV7-9 and TRBJ2-3, reads DTGVSQNPRHKITKRGQNVTFRCDPISEHNRLYWYRQTLGQGPEFLTYFQNEAQLEKSRLLSDRFSAERPKGSFSTLEIQRTEQGDSAMYLCASSLDWTTETDTQYFGPGTRLTVL.

The chain combines TRBV20-1 with TRBJ2-1; 7 bases agree with TRBD2. V lost 6 bases and J lost 6; bases outside the gene matches: 14. This CDR3 is 15 amino acids long. Per germline, CDR1 DFQATT and CDR2 SNEGSKA (reference sequence). The CDR3 is CSATLLARGFNEQFF. The CDR3 nucleotides read TGCAGTGCCACCCTACTAGCGAGAGGCTTCAATGAGCAGTTCTTC.

This clonotype was detected only a few times. The rearrangement links TRBV5-1 to TRBJ1-1; D not resolved. The V end was cut by 0 bases, the J end by 7 bases, with 10 bases between. Germline V lookup: CDR1 SGHRS, CDR2 YFSETQ. This CDR3 has 13 residues. In DNA, the CDR3 is TGCGCCAGCAGCTTGGAGGCGGGCGTTGAAGCTTTCTTT. Translated: CASSLEAGVEAFF.

This clonotype was detected once. This chain connects TRBV7-9 to TRBJ2-2, with D possibly being TRBD1 (6 bases). V lost 7 bases and J lost 1, with 16 bases in between. The CDR3 runs 16 residues. Germline CDR1 and CDR2: SEHNR and FQNEAQ (reference sequence). CDR3 coding DNA: TGTGCCAGCACTCGGAGAGCAGGGGAGAACACCGGGGAGCTGTTTTTT. Amino acids: CASTRRAGENTGELFF.

This clonotype turned up a few times. The chain employs TRBV12-5 and TRBJ2-3; D gene unclear. The CDR3 spans 13 residues. Looked up from germline, CDR1 is LGHNT and CDR2 is FRNRAP. V lost 8 bases and J 2 bases, leaving 11 bases between the germline ends. The CDR3 DNA follows: TGTGCTAGTTGCCATGACCACACAGATACGCAGTATTTT. This encodes CASCHDHTDTQYF.

The rearrangement links TRBV5-1 to TRBJ1-3; no firm D call. The length of the CDR3 is 13 residues. The germline gives CDR1 SGHRS, CDR2 YFSETQ. V lost 2 bases and J 3 bases, leaving 6 bases between the germline ends. The CDR3 loop is CASSLRDGNTIYF. CDR3 coding DNA: TGCGCCAGCAGCTTACGGGATGGAAACACCATATATTTT.

This clonotype showed up just a few times. The J gene is TRBJ1-5, the V gene TRBV29-1, with D perhaps TRBD1 (5 bases). With 6 bases removed from V and 2 bases from J, the gap between germline ends came to 11 bases. This CDR3 has 13 amino acids. CDR1 and CDR2 (germline): SQVTM, ANQGSEA. The CDR3: CSVGGGRNQPQHF. The CDR3, as DNA: TGCAGCGTAGGCGGGGGTCGCAATCAGCCCCAGCATTTT.

This clonotype was detected only a few times. J is TRBJ2-3 and V is TRBV5-1; D is undetermined. The CDR3 length is 12 residues. V was cut by 5 bases and J by 4 bases, with 8 bases left in between. In germline, CDR1 is SGHRS, CDR2 YFSETQ. CDR3 nucleotide sequence: TGCGCCAGCAGGATAGAGGCAGATACGCAGTATTTT. Translated: CASRIEADTQYF.

In its sample, this clonotype was seen a few times. The chain has TRBV27 and TRBJ1-6; the D is unclear. The CDR3 length is 13 residues. V was pared by 6 bases and J by 7 bases, with 10 bases between. Per the germline V gene, CDR1 is MNHEY and CDR2 is SMNVEV (reference sequence). The CDR3 DNA follows: TGTGCCAGCAGCATCATGGCCAATTCACCCCTCCACTTT. It yields the protein CASSIMANSPLHF.

A few counts support this clonotype. V is TRBV2 and J is TRBJ1-4; no clear D. Germline V gives CDR1 SNHLY, CDR2 FYNNEI. V was shortened by 5 bases and J by 4 bases, with 5 bases between the two germline ends. The CDR3 runs to 12 residues. The CDR3 DNA reads TGTGCCAGCAGTACGGATAATGAAAAACTGTTTTTT. It codes for CASSTDNEKLFF.

The chain has TRBV7-9 and TRBJ1-4; D ambiguous. Germline-derived CDR1 and CDR2 are SEHNR and FQNEAQ (reference sequence). V was cut by 5 bases and J by 5 bases, with 15 bases left in between. CDR3 length: 15 residues. CDR3 DNA sequence: TGTGCCAGCAGCCCCTCGGCGCTCCTCAATGAAAAACTGTTTTTT. Its translation is CASSPSALLNEKLFF.

There are a few counts of this clonotype. This rearrangement joins TRBV6-2 or TRBV6-3 to TRBJ2-1; possibly TRBD1 or TRBD2 for D (5 bases each). Germline CDR1 and CDR2: MNHEY and SVGEGT. The CDR3 loop spans 14 amino acids. Trimming left V 7 bases short and J 4 bases short, with 14 bases between. The CDR3 reads CASIRPGPYNEQFF. Written as DNA, the CDR3 is TGTGCCAGCATCCGGCCGGGACCTTACAATGAGCAGTTCTTC.

The chain joins TRBV28 to TRBJ1-6; D unclear. This CDR3 region has 11 residues. With 5 bases removed from V and 9 bases from J, the gap between germline ends came to 5 bases. The V gene's germline CDR1 is MDHEN and CDR2 SYDVKM. The CDR3 sequence is CASSSGSPLHF. The CDR3 nucleotides are TGTGCCAGCAGTAGCGGTTCACCCCTCCACTTT. The variable domain in full, completed from reference TRBV28 and TRBJ1-6, reads DVKVTQSSRYLVKRTGEKVFLECVQDMDHENMFWYRQDPGLGLRLIYFSYDVKMKEKGDIPEGYSVSREKKERFSLILESASTNQTSMYLCASSSGSPLHFGNGTRLTVT.

This clonotype was counted many times. This chain connects TRBV12-3 or TRBV12-4 to TRBJ2-1; TRBD1 matches at 7 bases. J lost 7 bases, V lost 7 bases, and 10 bases had no gene match. CDR3 length: 14 amino acids. CDR3 amino acids: CASTQGVTKNEQFF. CDR3 bases: TGTGCCAGCACCCAGGGGGTGACGAAGAATGAGCAGTTCTTC.

This clonotype was counted between two and nine times. The chain joins TRBV30 to TRBJ1-1; 8 bases are a match to TRBD1. Unmatched junction bases numbered 6, after V lost 8 bases and J lost 1 base. CDR1 GTSNPN and CDR2 SVGIG come from the germline V gene (reference sequence). This CDR3 spans 13 amino acids. The CDR3 DNA sequence: TGTGCCGGGAAGGACAGGGAGAACACTGAAGCTTTCTTT. This translates into CAGKDRENTEAFF.

This clonotype appeared a few times. The V and J genes are TRBV12-3 or TRBV12-4 and TRBJ1-2; D gene ambiguous. This CDR3 has 13 amino acids. The V end was cut by 6 bases, the J end by 3 bases, with 11 bases between. The CDR3 reads CASSTGVDYGYTF. CDR3 nucleotides: TGTGCCAGCAGCACGGGTGTAGACTATGGCTACACCTTC.

This clonotype was detected only a few times. The gene calls are TRBV3-1 and TRBJ1-1; no definite D call. CDR1 and CDR2 from the germline V gene are LGHDT and YNNKEL (reference sequence). V was clipped by 0 bases and J by 1 base, with 6 bases between them. The CDR3 has 14 residues. The DNA of the CDR3 is TGTGCCAGCAGCCAAGATTATGGGAACACTGAAGCTTTCTTT. Encoded protein: CASSQDYGNTEAFF. Full variable domain (missing parts from reference TRBV3-1 and TRBJ1-1): DTAVSQTPKYLVTQMGNDKSIKCEQNLGHDTMYWYKQDSKKFLKIMFSYNNKELIINETVPNRFSPKSPDKAHLNLHINSLELGDSAVYFCASSQDYGNTEAFFGQGTRLTVV.

The rearrangement links TRBV7-9 to TRBJ2-1; 8 nucleotides line up with TRBD1. The CDR3 contains 15 residues. Germline CDR1 and CDR2: SEHNR and FQNEAQ (reference sequence). Losses at the gene ends were 5 bases for V and 2 bases for J; bases not matched to a gene: 5. Written as DNA, the CDR3 is TGTGCCAGCAGCCCCCGGGACAGGCCCTACAATGAGCAGTTCTTC. Protein sequence: CASSPRDRPYNEQFF.

This clonotype was counted a few times. The chain is built from TRBV5-1 and TRBJ2-1; 10 nucleotides agree with TRBD2. Germline V gene sequence: CDR1 SGHRS, CDR2 YFSETQ. With V trimmed by 5 bases and J by 9 bases, 11 bases remained unmatched. The CDR3 totals 15 residues. The CDR3 region is CASRVTSGSGSEQFF. CDR3 bases: TGCGCCAGCAGAGTGACTAGCGGGTCTGGGTCTGAGCAGTTCTTC.

The CDR3 DNA reads as TGTGCCAGCAGTTTTTCAGTCGCGGAGACCCAGTACTTC. Its protein is CASSFSVAETQYF. The V gene is TRBV28, the J gene TRBJ2-5; no firm D call. The CDR3 consists of 13 residues. V was shortened by 3 bases and J by 5 bases, with 10 bases between the two germline ends. The germline V gene has CDR1 MDHEN and CDR2 SYDVKM.

The V and J genes are TRBV6-5 and TRBJ2-2, with D unresolved. Trimming stripped 4 bases from V and 6 bases from J, with 12 bases between. CDR3 length: 14 amino acids. Per germline, CDR1 MNHEY and CDR2 SVGAGI. The CDR3: CASSWGISPGELFF. The CDR3 DNA reads as TGTGCCAGCAGTTGGGGTATTAGCCCCGGGGAGCTGTTTTTT.